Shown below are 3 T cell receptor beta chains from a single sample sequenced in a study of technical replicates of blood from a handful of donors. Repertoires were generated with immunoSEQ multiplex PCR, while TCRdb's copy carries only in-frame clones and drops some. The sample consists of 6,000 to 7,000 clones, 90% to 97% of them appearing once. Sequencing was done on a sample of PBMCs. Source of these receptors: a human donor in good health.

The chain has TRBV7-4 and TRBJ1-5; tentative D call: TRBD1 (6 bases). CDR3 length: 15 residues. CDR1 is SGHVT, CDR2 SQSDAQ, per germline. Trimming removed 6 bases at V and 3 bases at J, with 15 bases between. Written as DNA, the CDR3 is TGTGCCAGCAGGCAAAATACAGGGTCCAATCAGCCCCAGCATTTT. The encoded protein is CASRQNTGSNQPQHF.

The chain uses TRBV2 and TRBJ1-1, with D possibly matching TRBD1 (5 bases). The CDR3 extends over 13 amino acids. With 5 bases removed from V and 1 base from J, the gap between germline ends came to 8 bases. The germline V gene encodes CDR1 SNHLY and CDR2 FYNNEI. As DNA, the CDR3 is TGTGCCAGCAGTTTAACAGGGAACACTGAAGCTTTCTTT. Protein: CASSLTGNTEAFF.

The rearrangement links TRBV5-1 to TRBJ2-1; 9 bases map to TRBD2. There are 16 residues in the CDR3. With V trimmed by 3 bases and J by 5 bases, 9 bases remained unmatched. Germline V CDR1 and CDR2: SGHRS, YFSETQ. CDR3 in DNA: TGCGCCAGCAGCTCTCCTTGGGGCGGGAGGGACAATGAGCAGTTCTTC. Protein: CASSSPWGGRDNEQFF.